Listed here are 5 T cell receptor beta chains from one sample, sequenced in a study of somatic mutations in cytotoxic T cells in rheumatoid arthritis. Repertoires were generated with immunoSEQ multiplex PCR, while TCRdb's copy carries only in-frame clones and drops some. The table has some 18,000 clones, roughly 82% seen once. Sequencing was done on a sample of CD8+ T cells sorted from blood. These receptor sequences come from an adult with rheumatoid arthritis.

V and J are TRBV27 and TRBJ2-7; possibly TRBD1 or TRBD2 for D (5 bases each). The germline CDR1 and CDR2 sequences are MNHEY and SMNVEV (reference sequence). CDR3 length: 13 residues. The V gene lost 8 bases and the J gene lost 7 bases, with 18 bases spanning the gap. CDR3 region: CASSPWDAREQYF. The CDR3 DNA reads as TGTGCCAGCTCCCCCTGGGACGCTCGGGAGCAGTACTTC.

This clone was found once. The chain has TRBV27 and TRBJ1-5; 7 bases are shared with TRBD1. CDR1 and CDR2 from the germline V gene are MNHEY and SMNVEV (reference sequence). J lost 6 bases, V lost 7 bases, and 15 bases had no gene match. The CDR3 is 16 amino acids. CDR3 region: CASNPWSDRETQPQHF. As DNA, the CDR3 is TGTGCCAGCAACCCGTGGTCCGACAGGGAAACTCAGCCCCAGCATTTT.

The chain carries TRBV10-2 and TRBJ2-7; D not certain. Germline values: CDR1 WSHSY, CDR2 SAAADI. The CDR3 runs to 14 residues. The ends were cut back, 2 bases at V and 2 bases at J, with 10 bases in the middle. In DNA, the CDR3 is TGCGCCAGCAGTGAGAAGGAGTTCGCCTACGAGCAGTACTTC. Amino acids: CASSEKEFAYEQYF.

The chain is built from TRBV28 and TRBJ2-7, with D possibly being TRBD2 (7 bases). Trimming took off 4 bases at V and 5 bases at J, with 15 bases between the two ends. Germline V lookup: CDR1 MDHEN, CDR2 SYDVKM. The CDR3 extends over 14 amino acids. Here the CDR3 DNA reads TGTGCCAGCAGTTCCGAGAGGGGGGGGAACGAGCAGTACTTC. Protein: CASSSERGGNEQYF.

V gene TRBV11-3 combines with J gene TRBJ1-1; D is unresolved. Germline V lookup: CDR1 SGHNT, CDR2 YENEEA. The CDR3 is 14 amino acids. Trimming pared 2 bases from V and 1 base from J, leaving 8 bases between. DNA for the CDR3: TGTGCCAGCAGCTTAACTCGGGGGAACACTGAAGCTTTCTTT. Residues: CASSLTRGNTEAFF.